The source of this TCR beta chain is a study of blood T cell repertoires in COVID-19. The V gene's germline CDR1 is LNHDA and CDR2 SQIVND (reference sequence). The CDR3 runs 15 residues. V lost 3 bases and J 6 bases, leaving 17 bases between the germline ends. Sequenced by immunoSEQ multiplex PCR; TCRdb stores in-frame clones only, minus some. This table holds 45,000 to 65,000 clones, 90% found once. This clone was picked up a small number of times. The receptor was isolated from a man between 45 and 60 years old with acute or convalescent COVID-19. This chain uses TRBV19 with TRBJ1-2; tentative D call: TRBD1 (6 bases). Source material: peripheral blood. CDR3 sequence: CASSIGQIGLDGYTF. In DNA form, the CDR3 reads TGTGCCAGTAGTATTGGACAGATTGGTCTCGATGGCTACACCTTC.